This section outlines one T cell receptor beta chain sequence together with its context. Its antigen is still unknown. Roughly 200 ng DNA, tens of thousands of T cell genomes, went into each sorted-subset replicate PCR. The data were produced by immunoSEQ multiplex PCR, yet TCRdb's version contains in-frame clones alone and is incomplete. The repertoire holds some 1.1 million clones, with roughly 80% as singletons. The CDR3 sequence is 14 residues long. V shed 4 bases, J shed 0 bases, and the junction held 2 bases outside the gene matches. CDR1 and CDR2 from the germline V gene are MNHEY and SVGAGI. This entry belongs to a study of shared clonotypes between healthy human individuals. Study findings and constraints: Relative to clonotypes present in all four donors, those not shared had lower generation probabilities.

The rearrangement links TRBV6-5 to TRBJ2-7, with 8 bases fitting TRBD2. The sequence was obtained from a man aged 18 to 30 in good health. Some clones in this sample may be carry-over from other donors' samples. Sequences were obtained from memory CD4+ T cells from PBMCs. Subset: CD45RA-negative fraction. CDR3 protein: CASSSSGSSYEQYF. CDR3 in DNA: TGTGCCAGCAGTTCCAGCGGGAGCTCCTACGAGCAGTACTTC.